This T cell receptor (beta chain) was recovered during a study of T cell repertoires in cytomegalovirus infection. Across the study: Peptides in the study included HLA-C-restricted and HLA-B-restricted CMV epitopes. Indications came from public TCR beta signatures; they pointed to CMV infection and to a matching HLA type.

Study findings and constraints: There were HLA-C-restricted CMV-specific TCR beta clonotypes dominating the ex vivo response. Based on cumulative public TCR beta family frequency, carriers of CMV plus the relevant HLA were identified.

This clonotype showed up just a few times. The antigen is undetermined. Germline values: CDR1 SGHKS, CDR2 YYEKEE (reference sequence). This CDR3 has 13 residues. The V end lost 1 base, the J end lost 6 bases, and 7 bases lay between the germline ends. TCRdb recomputed calls from the reads with MiXCR, one row per CDR3 protein. This table holds about 920,000 distinct CDR3 sequences, about a third found once. This sequence joins TRBV5-5 and TRBJ2-2; D unresolved. This receptor was obtained from a human donor in good health (CMV status not recorded). Some clones in this sample may be carry-over from other donors' samples. Sequenced material: cultured CD8+ T cells from PBMCs, taken from culture after CMV antigen stimulation. The CDR3 loop is CASSLMVSGELFF. CDR3 sequence (DNA): TGTGCCAGCAGCTTGATGGTTTCCGGGGAGCTGTTTTTT.